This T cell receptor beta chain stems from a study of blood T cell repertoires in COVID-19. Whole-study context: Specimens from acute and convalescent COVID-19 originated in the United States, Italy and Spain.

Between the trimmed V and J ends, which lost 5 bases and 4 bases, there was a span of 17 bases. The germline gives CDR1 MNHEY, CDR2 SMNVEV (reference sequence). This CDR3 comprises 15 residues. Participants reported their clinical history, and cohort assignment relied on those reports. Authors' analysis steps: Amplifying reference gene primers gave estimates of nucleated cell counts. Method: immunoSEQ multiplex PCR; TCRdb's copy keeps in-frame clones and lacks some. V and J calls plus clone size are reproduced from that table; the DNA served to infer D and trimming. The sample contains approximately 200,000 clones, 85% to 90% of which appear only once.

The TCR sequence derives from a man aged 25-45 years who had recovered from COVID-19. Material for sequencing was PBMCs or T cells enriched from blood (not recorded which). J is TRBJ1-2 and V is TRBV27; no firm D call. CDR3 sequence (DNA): TGTGCCAGCAGTATACCACCCCCAGGCGTCTATGGCTACACCTTC. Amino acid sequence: CASSIPPPGVYGYTF.